The 21 T cell receptor beta chains given below trace back to one sample, sequenced in a study of Ad26.COV2.S vaccination and SARS-CoV-2 variants. Documented treatment: around 19 received Ad26.COV2.S at low or high dose, single or two shots; several received placebo; per-sample allocation not given. Specimen acquisition occurred on day 63 following the initial vaccine or placebo injection. The table came from immunoSEQ multiplex PCR; TCRdb's copy has only in-frame clones and leaves some out. The sample has around 270,000 clones, around 85% seen once. Sequences were derived from peripheral blood, sampled in a trial of Ad26.COV2.S vaccine versus placebo. The receptors were gathered from a person between 18 and 65 years old who received the Ad26.COV2.S COVID-19 vaccine or a placebo.

This clone has a single count. This chain links TRBV19 with TRBJ1-1; unclear D gene. CDR1 and CDR2 from the germline V gene are LNHDA and SQIVND (reference sequence). There are 13 residues in the CDR3. Trimming took off 1 base at V and 4 bases at J, with 7 bases between the two ends. The CDR3 spells CASSIGRSTEAFF. The CDR3 DNA is TGTGCCAGTAGTATAGGACGTAGCACTGAAGCTTTCTTT.

The chain links TRBV2 to TRBJ2-5; D possibly corresponds to TRBD1 (5 bases). The germline V gene encodes CDR1 SNHLY and CDR2 FYNNEI. Trimming took 6 bases from V and 3 from J, leaving 11 bases between them. The CDR3 runs 13 residues. Here the CDR3 DNA reads TGTGCCAGCAGGAAGACAGTCGAAGAGACCCAGTACTTC. Translating gives CASRKTVEETQYF.

The chain recombines TRBV6-6 with TRBJ1-6; D is unresolved. V was pared by 4 bases and J by 7 bases, with 8 bases between. CDR3 length: 13 residues. CDR1 and CDR2 from the germline V gene are MNHNY and SVGAGI (reference sequence). The CDR3 is CASSSTRNSPLHF. In DNA form, the CDR3 reads TGTGCCAGCAGTTCGACCCGCAATTCACCCCTCCACTTT.

The chain uses TRBV11-2 and TRBJ2-1; 8 nucleotides line up with TRBD2. V lost 2 bases to trimming and J lost 6 bases; unmatched junction nucleotides: 6. CDR1 is SGHAT and CDR2 is FQNNGV in the germline V gene. The CDR3 sequence is 15 residues long. The CDR3 region is CASSLPSGGINEQFF. The CDR3 nucleotides read TGTGCCAGCAGCTTACCCAGCGGGGGAATCAATGAGCAGTTCTTC.

The chain employs TRBV6-5 and TRBJ1-2; a possible D gene is TRBD1 (6 bases). This CDR3 is built from 13 residues. Germline V CDR1 and CDR2: MNHEY, SVGAGI. V was pared by 2 bases and J by 8 bases, with 12 bases between. CDR3 in DNA: TGTGCCAGCAGTTACCCCGACAGGCAGGGCTACACCTTC. Residues: CASSYPDRQGYTF.

The V and J genes are TRBV9 and TRBJ2-3; 9 bases are shared with TRBD2. Trimming at V came to 0 bases and at J to 3 bases, leaving 2 bases not matched to a gene. In germline, CDR1 is SGDLS, CDR2 YYNGEE. This CDR3 contains 15 residues. The CDR3, as DNA: TGTGCCAGCAGCGTAGGAGGACTAGCGACAGATACGCAGTATTTT. Translated, it gives CASSVGGLATDTQYF.

The chain carries TRBV25-1 and TRBJ2-2, with D perhaps being TRBD1 or TRBD2 (6 bases each). Trimming stripped 0 bases from V and 5 bases from J, with 13 bases between. Germline V gives CDR1 MGHDK, CDR2 SYGVNS. This CDR3 is 16 amino acids long. The CDR3 region is CASSEYGGRRTGELFF. The CDR3 region has the DNA TGTGCCAGCAGTGAATATGGGGGGCGTAGAACCGGGGAGCTGTTTTTT. The full variable domain, completed using reference TRBV25-1 and TRBJ2-2, is EADIYQTPRYLVIGTGKKITLECSQTMGHDKMYWYQQDPGMELHLIHYSYGVNSTEKGDLSSESTVSRIRTEHFPLTLESARPSHTSQYLCASSEYGGRRTGELFFGEGSRLTVL.

This chain links TRBV7-2 with TRBJ1-2; D is ambiguous. The CDR3 consists of 15 residues. CDR1 is SGHTA and CDR2 is FQGNSA in the germline V gene. The V and J ends lost 0 bases and 8 bases respectively, with 16 bases between them. The CDR3 bases are TGTGCCAGCAGCTTAGCTCGAAGGAAATCGGGAGGCTACACCTTC. Encoded protein: CASSLARRKSGGYTF.

The chain carries TRBV24-1 and TRBJ2-5; D might be TRBD1 or TRBD2, each matching 5 bases. From germline, CDR1 is KGHDR and CDR2 SFDVKD. Trimming stripped 10 bases from V and 4 bases from J, with 21 bases between. The CDR3 is 15 residues long. CDR3 bases: TGTGCCACTACTTATCCGGGGCCAGGAGGAGAGACCCAGTACTTC. Encoded protein: CATTYPGPGGETQYF.

V is TRBV6-5 and J is TRBJ2-1, with D tentatively TRBD2 (6 bases). V was shortened by 8 bases and J by 4 bases, with 15 bases between the two germline ends. Germline assignment: CDR1 MNHEY and CDR2 SVGAGI. This CDR3 spans 14 amino acids. The CDR3 spells CASRCSGDYNEQFF. CDR3 DNA sequence: TGTGCCAGCCGTTGTAGCGGAGATTACAATGAGCAGTTCTTC.

J is TRBJ2-4 and V is TRBV4-1; a possible D gene is TRBD2 (6 bases). CDR3 length: 18 residues. Germline V lookup: CDR1 MGHRA, CDR2 YSYEKL. V was trimmed by 0 bases and J by 0 bases, leaving 15 bases between them. The DNA for the CDR3 is TGCGCCAGCAGCCAAGAAAAGAGGGCGGGGTTAGCCAAAAACATTCAGTACTTC. As protein: CASSQEKRAGLAKNIQYF.

CDR3 region: CAWSVRWGGSRETQYF. The CDR3 bases are TGTGCCTGGAGTGTAAGGTGGGGAGGGAGTAGAGAGACCCAGTACTTC. The chain carries TRBV30 and TRBJ2-5; TRBD2 aligns across 7 bases. Germline values: CDR1 GTSNPN, CDR2 SVGIG (reference sequence). The length of the CDR3 is 16 residues. Losses at the gene ends were 0 bases for V and 4 bases for J; bases not matched to a gene: 11.

J is TRBJ2-1 and V is TRBV28; the match to TRBD2 covers 10 bases. CDR3 size: 16 residues. CDR1 MDHEN and CDR2 SYDVKM come from the germline V gene. The junction had 6 bases not matched to a gene; V was cut back by 5 bases and J by 2 bases. The CDR3 nucleotides read TGTGCCAGCAGTCTCGGACTAGCGGTGACCTACAATGAGCAGTTCTTC. Translation gives CASSLGLAVTYNEQFF.

The sample holds one count of this clone. This chain uses TRBV4-3 with TRBJ2-5, with TRBD1 as a possible D gene (6 bases). Trimming removed 0 bases at V and 9 bases at J, with 14 bases between. Germline assignment: CDR1 LGHNA and CDR2 YSLEER. This CDR3 region has 14 residues. The CDR3 region has the DNA TGCGCCAGCAGCCAAGATTTCGGGAACAGGGCCCAGTACTTC. This encodes CASSQDFGNRAQYF.

The chain combines TRBV4-3 with TRBJ2-3, with 9 nucleotides matching TRBD2. The V gene end was trimmed by 4 bases and the J gene end by 9 bases; junction bases not matched to a gene: 17. The V gene's germline CDR1 is LGHNA and CDR2 YSLEER. This CDR3 has 17 residues. CDR3 sequence (DNA): TGCGCCAGCAGCCTCGACCGACGCGGGAGGGGGTTGCAAACGCAGTATTTT. The encoded protein is CASSLDRRGRGLQTQYF.

The chain joins TRBV11-3 to TRBJ2-1; D call uncertain. With 1 base removed from V and 5 bases from J, the gap between germline ends came to 15 bases. The CDR3 totals 16 residues. Germline CDR1 and CDR2: SGHNT and YENEEA. CDR3 DNA: TGTGCCAGCAGCTTAGTAGATAGGCGTCACCACAATGAGCAGTTCTTC. Its protein is CASSLVDRRHHNEQFF. Variable domain in full (rest from reference TRBV11-3 and TRBJ2-1): EAGVVQSPRYKIIEKKQPVAFWCNPISGHNTLYWYLQNLGQGPELLIRYENEEAVDDSQLPKDRFSAERLKGVDSTLKIQPAELGDSAVYLCASSLVDRRHHNEQFFGPGTRLTVL.

The chain combines TRBV7-2 with TRBJ2-1, with D possibly TRBD1 on 5 matching bases. Germline loops: CDR1 SGHTA, CDR2 FQGNSA. The CDR3 spans 15 residues. The V end lost 1 base, the J end lost 5 bases, and 12 bases lay between the germline ends. The CDR3, as DNA: TGTGCCAGCAGCTTAGGGCAGGGTTCCAACAATGAGCAGTTCTTC. Its translation is CASSLGQGSNNEQFF.

The chain is built from TRBV11-1 and TRBJ2-4; D remains unclear. V lost 5 bases and J 8 bases, leaving 13 bases between the germline ends. This CDR3 comprises 13 residues. CDR1 is SGHAT and CDR2 is FQDESV in the germline V gene (reference sequence). The CDR3 sequence is CASSVSPGHIQYF. DNA of the CDR3: TGTGCCAGCAGCGTCTCCCCCGGACACATTCAGTACTTC.

The V call is TRBV2, the J call TRBJ1-4; the D is unclear. The germline V gene has CDR1 SNHLY and CDR2 FYNNEI. CDR3 length equals 10 residues. The ends were cut back, 8 bases at V and 7 bases at J, with 5 bases in the middle. DNA of the CDR3: TGTGCCAGCTCGGTTGAAAAACTGTTTTTT. Amino acid sequence: CASSVEKLFF. The full variable domain, in which reference TRBV2 and TRBJ1-4 provide the parts outside the CDR3, is EPEVTQTPSHQVTQMGQEVILRCVPISNHLYFYWYRQILGQKVEFLVSFYNNEISEKSEIFDDQFSVERPDGSNFTLKIRSTKLEDSAMYFCASSVEKLFFGSGTQLSVL.

The chain links TRBV6-2 or TRBV6-3 to TRBJ2-5, with 9 bases lining up with TRBD2. This CDR3 region has 17 residues. CDR1 and CDR2 (germline): MNHEY, SVGEGT. Unmatched junction bases numbered 13, after V lost 4 bases and J lost 4 bases. CDR3 sequence (DNA): TGTGCCAGCAGTTCCCCCCTGCGGGAGGGGCGGAGAGAGACCCAGTACTTC. Its protein is CASSSPLREGRRETQYF.

This chain uses TRBV2 with TRBJ1-1; D ambiguous. There are 15 residues in the CDR3. Trimming took 4 bases from V and 0 from J, leaving 12 bases between them. Germline CDR1 SNHLY, CDR2 FYNNEI. The CDR3 nucleotides are TGTGCCAGCAGTGCGGTGACTCGAATGAACACTGAAGCTTTCTTT. Translation: CASSAVTRMNTEAFF.